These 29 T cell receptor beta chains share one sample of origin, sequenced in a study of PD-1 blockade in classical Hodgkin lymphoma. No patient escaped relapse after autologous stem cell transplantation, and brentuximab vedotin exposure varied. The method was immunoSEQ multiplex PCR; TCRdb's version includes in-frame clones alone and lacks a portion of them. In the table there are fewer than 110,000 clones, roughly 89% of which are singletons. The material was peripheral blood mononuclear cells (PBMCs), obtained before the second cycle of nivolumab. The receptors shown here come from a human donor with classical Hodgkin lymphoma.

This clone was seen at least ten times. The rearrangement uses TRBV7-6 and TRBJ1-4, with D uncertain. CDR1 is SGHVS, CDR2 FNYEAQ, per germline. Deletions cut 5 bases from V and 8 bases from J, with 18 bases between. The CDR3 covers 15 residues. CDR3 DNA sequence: TGTGCCAGCAGCCCTTCTGACCTACTCGTAGAAAAACTGTTTTTT. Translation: CASSPSDLLVEKLFF. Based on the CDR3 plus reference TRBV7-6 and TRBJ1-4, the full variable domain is GAGVSQSPRYKVTKRGQDVALRCDPISGHVSLYWYRQALGQGPEFLTYFNYEAQQDKSGLPNDRFSAERPEGSISTLTIQRTEQRDSAMYRCASSPSDLLVEKLFFGSGTQLSVL.

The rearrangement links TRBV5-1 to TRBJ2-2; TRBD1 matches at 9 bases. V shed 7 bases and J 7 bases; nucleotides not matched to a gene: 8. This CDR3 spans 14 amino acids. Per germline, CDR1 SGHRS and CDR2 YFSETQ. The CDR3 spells CASLPGQGFGELFF. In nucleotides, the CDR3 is TGCGCCAGCTTACCGGGACAGGGATTCGGGGAGCTGTTTTTT.

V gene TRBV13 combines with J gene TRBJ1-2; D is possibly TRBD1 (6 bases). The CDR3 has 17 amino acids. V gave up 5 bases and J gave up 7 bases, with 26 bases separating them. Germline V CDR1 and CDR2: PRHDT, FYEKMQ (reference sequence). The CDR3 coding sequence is TGTGCCAGCAGCCCTATCTCCCCCCACAGGGCGGAGGGTGGCTACACCTTC. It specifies CASSPISPHRAEGGYTF.

CDR3 amino acids: CASSPSGTAGNTIYF. CDR3 nucleotides: TGTGCCAGCAGCCCTAGTGGGACAGCTGGAAACACCATATATTTT. This chain links TRBV9 with TRBJ1-3; 7 nucleotides agree with TRBD1. Losses at the gene ends were 4 bases for V and 2 bases for J; bases not matched to a gene: 6. There are 15 residues in the CDR3. Germline CDR1 SGDLS, CDR2 YYNGEE.

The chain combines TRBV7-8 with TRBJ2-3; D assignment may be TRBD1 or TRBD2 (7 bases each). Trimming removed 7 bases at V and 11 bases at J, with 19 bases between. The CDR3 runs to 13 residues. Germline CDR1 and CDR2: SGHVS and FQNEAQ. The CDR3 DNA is TGTGCCAGCACCAGGGGGGGTCGGGACGTGCAGTATTTT. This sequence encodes CASTRGGRDVQYF.

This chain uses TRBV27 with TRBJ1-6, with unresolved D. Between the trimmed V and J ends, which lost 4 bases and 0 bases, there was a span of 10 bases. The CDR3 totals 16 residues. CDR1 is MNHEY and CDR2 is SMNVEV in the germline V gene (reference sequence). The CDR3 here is CASSSSYGSYNSPLHF. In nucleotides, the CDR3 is TGTGCCAGCAGTTCCAGCTACGGCTCCTATAATTCACCCCTCCACTTT.

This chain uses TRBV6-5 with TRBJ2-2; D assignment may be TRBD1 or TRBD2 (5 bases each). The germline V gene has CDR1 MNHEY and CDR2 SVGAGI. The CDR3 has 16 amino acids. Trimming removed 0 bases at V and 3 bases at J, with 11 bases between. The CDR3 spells CASSYSAGRDTGELFF. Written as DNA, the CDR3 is TGTGCCAGCAGTTACTCAGCAGGGCGGGACACCGGGGAGCTGTTTTTT.

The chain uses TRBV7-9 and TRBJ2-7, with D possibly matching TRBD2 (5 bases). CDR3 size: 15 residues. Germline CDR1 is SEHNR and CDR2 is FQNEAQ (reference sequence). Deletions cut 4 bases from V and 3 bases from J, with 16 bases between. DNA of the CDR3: TGTGCCAGCAGCTCGGACTCCCCGAGTTTCTACGAGCAGTACTTC. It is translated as CASSSDSPSFYEQYF.

The CDR3 DNA sequence: TGTGCCAGCAGTGAAGCCCGGGGCCAGCAATACACAGATACGCAGTATTTT. Its protein product is CASSEARGQQYTDTQYF. The chain joins TRBV2 to TRBJ2-3, with D possibly being TRBD1 or TRBD2 (5 bases each). Germline CDR1 SNHLY, CDR2 FYNNEI. The CDR3 covers 17 residues. V lost 0 bases, J lost 2 bases, and 15 bases lay in between.

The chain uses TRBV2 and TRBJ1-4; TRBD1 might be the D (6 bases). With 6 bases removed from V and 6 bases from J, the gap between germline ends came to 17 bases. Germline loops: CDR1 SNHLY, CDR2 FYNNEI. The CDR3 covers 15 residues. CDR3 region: CASRAADRGDEKLFF. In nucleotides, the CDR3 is TGTGCCAGCAGAGCCGCGGATAGGGGGGATGAAAAACTGTTTTTT.

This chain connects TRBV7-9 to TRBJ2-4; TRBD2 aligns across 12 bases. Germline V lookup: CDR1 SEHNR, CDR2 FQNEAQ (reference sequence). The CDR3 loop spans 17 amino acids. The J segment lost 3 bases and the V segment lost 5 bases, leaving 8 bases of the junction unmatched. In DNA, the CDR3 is TGTGCCAGCAGCCCTCACCGACTAGCGGGGGTCAAAAACATTCAGTACTTC. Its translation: CASSPHRLAGVKNIQYF.

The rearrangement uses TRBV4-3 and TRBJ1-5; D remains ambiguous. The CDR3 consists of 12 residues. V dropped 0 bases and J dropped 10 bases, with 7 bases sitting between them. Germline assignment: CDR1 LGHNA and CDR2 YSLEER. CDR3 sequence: CASSQDRGPQHF. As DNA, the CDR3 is TGCGCCAGCAGCCAAGATAGAGGTCCCCAGCATTTT.

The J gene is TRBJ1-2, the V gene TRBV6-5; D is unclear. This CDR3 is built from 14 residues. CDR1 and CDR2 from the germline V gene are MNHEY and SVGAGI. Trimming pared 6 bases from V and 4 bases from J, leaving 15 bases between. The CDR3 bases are TGTGCCAGCAGCCCGAGTGGGTCCTCCTATGGCTACACCTTC. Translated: CASSPSGSSYGYTF.

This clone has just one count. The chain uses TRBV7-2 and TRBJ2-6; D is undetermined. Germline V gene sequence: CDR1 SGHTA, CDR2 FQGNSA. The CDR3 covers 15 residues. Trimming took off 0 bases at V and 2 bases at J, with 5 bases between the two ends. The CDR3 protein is CASSLAGAGANVLTF. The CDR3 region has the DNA TGTGCCAGCAGCTTAGCTGGGGCTGGGGCCAACGTCCTGACTTTC.

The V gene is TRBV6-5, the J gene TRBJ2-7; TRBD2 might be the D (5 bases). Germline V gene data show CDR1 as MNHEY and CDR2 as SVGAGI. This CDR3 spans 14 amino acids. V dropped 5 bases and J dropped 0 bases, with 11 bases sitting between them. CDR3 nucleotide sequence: TGTGCCAGCAGTACCCCCGGGATCTCCTACGAGCAGTACTTC. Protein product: CASSTPGISYEQYF.

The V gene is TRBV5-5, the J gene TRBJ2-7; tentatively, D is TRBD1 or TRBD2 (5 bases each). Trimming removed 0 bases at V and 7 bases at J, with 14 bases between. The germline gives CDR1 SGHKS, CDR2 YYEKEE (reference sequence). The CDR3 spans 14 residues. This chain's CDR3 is CASSLGGTAEEQYF. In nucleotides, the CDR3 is TGTGCCAGCAGCTTGGGGGGGACGGCGGAAGAGCAGTACTTC.

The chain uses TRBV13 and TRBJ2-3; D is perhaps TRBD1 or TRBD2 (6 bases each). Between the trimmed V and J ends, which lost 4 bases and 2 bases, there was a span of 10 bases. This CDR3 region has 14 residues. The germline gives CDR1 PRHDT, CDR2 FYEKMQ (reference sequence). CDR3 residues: CASSSGGPTDTQYF. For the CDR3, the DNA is TGTGCCAGCAGCTCCGGGGGCCCCACAGATACGCAGTATTTT.

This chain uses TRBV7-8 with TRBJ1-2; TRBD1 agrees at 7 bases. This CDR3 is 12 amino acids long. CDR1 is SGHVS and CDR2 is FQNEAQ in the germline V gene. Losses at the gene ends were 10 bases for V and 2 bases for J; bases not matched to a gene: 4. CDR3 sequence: CATGGDNYGYTF. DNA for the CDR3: TGTGCCACAGGGGGGGACAACTATGGCTACACCTTC.

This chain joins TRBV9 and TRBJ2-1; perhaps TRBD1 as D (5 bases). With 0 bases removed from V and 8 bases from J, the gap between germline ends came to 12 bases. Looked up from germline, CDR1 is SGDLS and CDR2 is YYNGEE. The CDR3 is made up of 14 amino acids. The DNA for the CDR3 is TGTGCCAGCAGCGTAGCTGGTTTGACAGATGAGCAGTTCTTC. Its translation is CASSVAGLTDEQFF.

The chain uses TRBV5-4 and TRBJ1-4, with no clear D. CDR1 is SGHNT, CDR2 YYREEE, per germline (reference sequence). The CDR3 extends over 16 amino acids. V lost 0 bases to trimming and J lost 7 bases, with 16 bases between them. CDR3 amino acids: CASSLDRIRGSEKLFF. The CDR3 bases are TGTGCCAGCAGCTTGGATCGCATACGAGGAAGTGAAAAACTGTTTTTT.

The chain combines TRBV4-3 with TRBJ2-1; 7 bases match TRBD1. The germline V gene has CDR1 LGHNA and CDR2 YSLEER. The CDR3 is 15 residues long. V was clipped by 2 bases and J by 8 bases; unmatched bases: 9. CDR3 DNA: TGCGCCAGCAGCCAACGGCATAGGGGGCGGGATGAGCAGTTCTTC. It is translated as CASSQRHRGRDEQFF.

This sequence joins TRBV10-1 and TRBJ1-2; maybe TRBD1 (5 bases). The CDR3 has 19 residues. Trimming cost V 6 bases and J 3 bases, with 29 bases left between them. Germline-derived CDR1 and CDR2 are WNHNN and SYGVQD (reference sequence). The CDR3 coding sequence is TGCGCCAGCAGCTTTAGAAGGGGTCGGACGGACAAGGCACACTATGGCTACACCTTC. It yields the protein CASSFRRGRTDKAHYGYTF.

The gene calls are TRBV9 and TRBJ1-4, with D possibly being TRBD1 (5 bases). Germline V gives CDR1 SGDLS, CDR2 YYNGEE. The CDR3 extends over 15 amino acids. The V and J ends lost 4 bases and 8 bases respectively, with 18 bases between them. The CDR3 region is CASSPRGIDNEKLFF. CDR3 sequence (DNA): TGTGCCAGCAGCCCCCGGGGGATCGACAACGAAAAACTGTTTTTT.

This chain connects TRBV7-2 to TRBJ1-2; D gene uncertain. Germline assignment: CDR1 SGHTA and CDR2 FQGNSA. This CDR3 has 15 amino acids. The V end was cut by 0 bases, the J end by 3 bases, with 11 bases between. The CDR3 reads CASSLAAGLDYGYTF. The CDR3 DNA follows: TGTGCCAGCAGCTTAGCTGCGGGCCTTGACTATGGCTACACCTTC. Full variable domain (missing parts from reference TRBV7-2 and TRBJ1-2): GAGVSQSPSNKVTEKGKDVELRCDPISGHTALYWYRQSLGQGLEFLIYFQGNSAPDKSGLPSDRFSAERTGGSVSTLTIQRTQQEDSAVYLCASSLAAGLDYGYTFGSGTRLTVV.

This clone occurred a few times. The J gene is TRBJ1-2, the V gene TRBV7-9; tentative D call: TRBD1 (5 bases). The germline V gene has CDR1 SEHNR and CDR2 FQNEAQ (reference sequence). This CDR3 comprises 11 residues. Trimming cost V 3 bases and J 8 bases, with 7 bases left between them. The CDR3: CASSFTGGYTF. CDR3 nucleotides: TGTGCCAGCAGCTTTACAGGCGGCTACACCTTC.

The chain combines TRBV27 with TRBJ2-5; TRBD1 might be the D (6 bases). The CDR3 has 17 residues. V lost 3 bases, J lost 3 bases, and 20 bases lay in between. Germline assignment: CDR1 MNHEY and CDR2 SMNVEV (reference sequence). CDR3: CASSLSPSQQGKETQYF. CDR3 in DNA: TGTGCCAGCAGTTTGAGTCCCAGCCAACAGGGCAAAGAGACCCAGTACTTC.

CDR3 nucleotides: TGCGCCAGCAGCCCGGTGAGAGGACGAGACTCACAGTACTTC. Translating it yields CASSPVRGRDSQYF. The rearrangement links TRBV5-1 to TRBJ2-4; D is undetermined. There are 14 residues in the CDR3. Germline CDR1 is SGHRS and CDR2 is YFSETQ. V lost 4 bases and J lost 13, with 21 bases in between.

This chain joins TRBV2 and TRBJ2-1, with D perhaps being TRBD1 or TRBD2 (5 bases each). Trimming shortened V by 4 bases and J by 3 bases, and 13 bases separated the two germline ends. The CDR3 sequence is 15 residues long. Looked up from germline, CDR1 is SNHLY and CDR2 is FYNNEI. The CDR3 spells CASSAHRDVYNEQFF. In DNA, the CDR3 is TGTGCCAGCAGTGCTCACCGGGACGTCTACAATGAGCAGTTCTTC.

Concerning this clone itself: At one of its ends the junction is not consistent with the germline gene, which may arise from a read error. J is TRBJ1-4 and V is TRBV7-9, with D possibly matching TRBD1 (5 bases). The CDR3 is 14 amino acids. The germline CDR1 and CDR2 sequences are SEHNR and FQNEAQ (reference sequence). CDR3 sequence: CASNLGTGDEKLFF. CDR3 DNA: TGTGCCAGCAACTTAGGGACTGGGGATGAAAAACTGTTTTTT. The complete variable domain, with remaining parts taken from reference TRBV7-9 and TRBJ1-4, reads DTGVSQNPRHKITKRGQNVTFRCDPISEHNRLYWYRQTLGQGPEFLTYFQNEAQLEKSRLLSDRFSAERPKGSFSTLEIQRTEQGDSAMYLCASNLGTGDEKLFFGSGTQLSVL.